This T cell receptor (beta chain) was identified in a study of blood T cells in healthy people across ages (dated by TCRdb to between 2015 and 2017). Study-wide context: Template switching captured roughly one uniquely barcoded TCR beta cDNA molecule per two T cells in model experiments. For two donors (one aged 18 to 29 and one aged 80 or older), the study analyzed two additional independent replicas of 1 million unique cDNA reads from the same blood draw. The donors were divided into four age groups: young (average approximately 17 years), middle-aged (roughly 42), aged (approximately 64) and long-lived (roughly 82). To track age-related changes in TCR beta repertoire diversity, the study relied on deep sequencing normalized with unique cDNA molecular identifiers. To avoid experimental bias, donors of different ages were distributed randomly across sequencing lanes. Results the study describes overall, beyond this receptor: Because donor CMV infection status was unknown, age-related changes in expanded clonotypes were potentially confounded. Because profiling used bulk unsorted PBMCs, naive and antigen-experienced compartments could not be compared conclusively. The long-lived group showed more naive CD4+ T cells, fewer expanded clones and increased TCR diversity than the aged group, suggesting age selection. Observed TCR beta diversity per million T cells fell roughly linearly with age, and a significant reduction was already apparent by age roughly 40. The percentage of naive T cells measured by flow cytometry correlated strongly with observed TCR beta diversity. Total diversity estimates from one million sequenced T cells were considered lower bounds and underestimates.

Systemically healthy Caucasian individuals from Russia, 35 to 50 in total and aged roughly 6 to 95 years, were included as donors. Approximately 9.7 milliliters of peripheral blood were drawn from each donor into EDTA-treated Vacutainer tubes. PBMCs were isolated by Ficoll-Paque density-gradient centrifugation, with at least 7 million obtained per sample. Trizol reagent was used to extract total RNA from PBMCs, with at least 5.5 micrograms per sample. The percentages of naive CD45RAhigh/CD27high T cells were determined by flow cytometry on a PBMC aliquot from every donor. V loses 4 bases at its end and J loses 4 bases; junction bases beyond the gene matches: 10. Via the germline V gene, CDR1 is SNHLY and CDR2 FYNNEI. Inclusive of the bounding cysteine and phenylalanine, the CDR3 is 17 residues long. The CDR3 DNA has 51 bases and is translated from base 1. Libraries were made using 5' RACE. The listed sequencing device is Illumina HiSeq 2500. A second PCR of about 6 to 11 cycles was performed with a sample-barcoded 5' primer and a J-beta primer mix. A template-switch 5' adaptor carrying 12 random nucleotides introduced a unique molecular identifier onto each TCR beta cDNA molecule. Each sample yielded at least 3 million CDR3-containing paired-end reads. The Mint cDNA synthesis kit, primed by a TRBC-specific oligonucleotide, was used to synthesize first-strand cDNA from all RNA. Following uracil-DNA glycosylase treatment, all cDNA underwent a first 18-cycle PCR with the universal primers M1SS and BC2_uni_R. On the authors' methods: For normalization, 1 million high-quality reads were randomly selected from each sample, with every read carrying a distinct molecular identifier. Reads sharing molecular identifiers were discarded rather than binned into consensus sequences. MiTCR, set to a Q25 quality threshold and the strictest error-elimination algorithm, was used for CDR3 identification, clonotype clustering and error correction. A nonparametric unseen species model with Euler transformation was used to estimate a lower bound on total TCR beta diversity. TCRdb reanalyzed the raw reads on its own, using fastp at Q25 for trimming and MiXCR for clone calling, and kept in-frame beta chains. Each entry is one CDR3 protein sequence, shown with its most common DNA and genes. TCRdb, not the original authors, processed these V and J calls. This sample lists roughly 800,000 distinct CDR3 sequences; roughly 50% were detected once. The top ten clonotypes cover about 38% of the sample.

As regards this clonotype: Its cognate antigen has yet to be identified. No base-level quality is on record; no much larger clone is a single base apart.

Sequencing input: blood. The chain is made from TRBV2 and TRBJ2-5, and 12 junction bases match TRBD2. The TCR originated in a man older than 75 in good health. The DNA sequence reads TGTGCCAGCAGTGTTAACCAACTAGCGGGAGGTCGAGAGACCCAGTACTTC. Translated, it gives CASSVNQLAGGRETQYF. Reference TRBV2 and TRBJ2-5 genes cover what lies past the CDR3, so the full variable domain is EPEVTQTPSHQVTQMGQEVILRCVPISNHLYFYWYRQILGQKVEFLVSFYNNEISEKSEIFDDQFSVERPDGSNFTLKIRSTKLEDSAMYFCASSVNQLAGGRETQYFGPGTRLLVL.